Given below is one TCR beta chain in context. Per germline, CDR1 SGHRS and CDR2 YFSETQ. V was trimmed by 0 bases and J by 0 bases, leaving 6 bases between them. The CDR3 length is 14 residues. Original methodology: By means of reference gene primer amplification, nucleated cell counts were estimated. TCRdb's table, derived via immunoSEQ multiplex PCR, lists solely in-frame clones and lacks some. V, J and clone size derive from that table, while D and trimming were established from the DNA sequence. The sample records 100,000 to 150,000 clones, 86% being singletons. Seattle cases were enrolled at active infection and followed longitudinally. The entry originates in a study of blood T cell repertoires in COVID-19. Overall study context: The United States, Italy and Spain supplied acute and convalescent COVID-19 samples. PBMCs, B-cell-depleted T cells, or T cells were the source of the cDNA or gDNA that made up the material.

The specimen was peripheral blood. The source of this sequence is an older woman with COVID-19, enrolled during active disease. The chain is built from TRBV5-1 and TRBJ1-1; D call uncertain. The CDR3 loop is CASSLAPVNTEAFF. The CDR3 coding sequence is TGCGCCAGCAGCTTGGCCCCAGTGAACACTGAAGCTTTCTTT. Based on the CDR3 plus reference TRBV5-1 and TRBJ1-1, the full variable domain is KAGVTQTPRYLIKTRGQQVTLSCSPISGHRSVSWYQQTPGQGLQFLFEYFSETQRNKGNFPGRFSGRQFSNSRSEMNVSTLELGDSALYLCASSLAPVNTEAFFGQGTRLTVV.